The 19 T cell receptor beta chains below come from one sample, sequenced in a study of beta chain features in type 1 diabetes. What was sequenced were expressed TCRB transcripts, since all of the isolated RNA had been reverse transcribed. Libraries were prepared by immunoSEQ multiplex PCR; TCRdb keeps only in-frame clonotypes and omits some of them. The sample records 38,000 or so clones, about 64% being singletons. The sample comprised Tregs from blood. The origin of the receptors is a woman aged 25 to 39 in good health.

The V gene is TRBV29-1, the J gene TRBJ2-3; 8 bases line up with TRBD1. Germline CDR1 and CDR2: SQVTM and ANQGSEA. This CDR3 region has 14 residues. J gave up 4 bases and V 3 bases, and 6 bases lay outside the gene matches. The CDR3 region has the DNA TGCAGCGTTGACACAGGGGGAGGCCCAGATACGCAGTATTTT. It translates to CSVDTGGGPDTQYF.

The chain combines TRBV28 with TRBJ2-1, with 11 bases identical to TRBD2. Trimming took 5 bases from V and 6 from J; bases not matched to a gene: 9. Looked up from germline, CDR1 is MDHEN and CDR2 is SYDVKM. The CDR3 is 16 residues long. The CDR3 loop is CASSPSGLAEFNEQFF. CDR3 in DNA: TGTGCCAGCAGTCCCTCGGGACTAGCGGAGTTCAATGAGCAGTTCTTC.

The gene calls are TRBV7-8 and TRBJ2-6; tentative D call: TRBD1 (5 bases). Germline CDR1 reads SGHVS; CDR2 reads FQNEAQ. Trimming left V 3 bases short and J 0 bases short, with 12 bases between. This CDR3 spans 17 amino acids. CDR3 coding DNA: TGTGCCAGCAGCTTTCGGCAGGGCGACTCTGGGGCCAACGTCCTGACTTTC. It codes for CASSFRQGDSGANVLTF.

The CDR3 bases are TGTGCCAGCAGCTTTAACAATGAGCAGTTCTTC. It yields the protein CASSFNNEQFF. The rearrangement uses TRBV7-8 and TRBJ2-1; D unclear. Deletions cut 3 bases from V and 5 bases from J, with 2 bases between. Germline-derived CDR1 and CDR2 are SGHVS and FQNEAQ. The CDR3 runs to 11 residues.

The chain uses TRBV9 and TRBJ2-2; perhaps TRBD1 as D (5 bases). The CDR3 loop spans 16 amino acids. CDR1 and CDR2 (germline): SGDLS, YYNGEE. Trimming stripped 4 bases from V and 4 bases from J, with 17 bases between. As DNA, the CDR3 is TGTGCCAGCAGCCCCTCCCTAGGGGCGGCCACCGGGGAGCTGTTTTTT. It specifies CASSPSLGAATGELFF.

The V and J genes are TRBV30 and TRBJ2-1; TRBD2 might be the D (6 bases). The V end was cut by 3 bases, the J end by 8 bases, with 17 bases between. From germline, CDR1 is GTSNPN and CDR2 SVGIG (reference sequence). CDR3 length: 14 amino acids. This CDR3 reads CAWRRRGATDEQFF. CDR3 coding DNA: TGTGCCTGGAGAAGGAGGGGCGCGACGGATGAGCAGTTCTTC.

The chain combines TRBV18 with TRBJ2-1; TRBD2 matches at 7 bases. The CDR3 has 14 residues. After removal of 6 bases from V and 10 bases from J, the junction contained 12 bases not matched to a gene. Germline CDR1 and CDR2: KGHSH and LQKENI. CDR3 coding DNA: TGTGCCAGCTCCCGGGACTACATGACAAGGGAGCAGTTCTTC. Its protein is CASSRDYMTREQFF.

This clone was seen only a few times. The chain carries TRBV6-6 and TRBJ2-1, with D hard to call. V lost 8 bases to trimming and J lost 8 bases, with 19 bases between them. The CDR3 covers 14 residues. The germline gives CDR1 MNHNY, CDR2 SVGAGI (reference sequence). CDR3 region: CASLETENRDEQFF. The CDR3 nucleotides are TGTGCCAGCCTCGAAACAGAAAACCGCGATGAGCAGTTCTTC.

The chain recombines TRBV6-7 with TRBJ2-7; tentative D call: TRBD2 (6 bases). TRBV6-7 is flagged as an ORF with uncertain function. CDR3 length equals 13 residues. Trimming left V 8 bases short and J 2 bases short, with 13 bases between. The CDR3 loop reads CASPQWGAYEQYF. The DNA of the CDR3 is TGTGCCAGCCCGCAGTGGGGGGCCTACGAGCAGTACTTC.

The chain links TRBV28 to TRBJ2-5, with 11 bases that match TRBD2. The CDR3 consists of 20 residues. V gave up 5 bases and J gave up 5 bases; unmatched junction bases: 22. Germline assignment: CDR1 MDHEN and CDR2 SYDVKM. As DNA, the CDR3 is TGTGCCAGCAGTCCTAGGCTTAGTAGACTAGCGGGATCAAAACGGGAGACCCAGTACTTC. This codes for CASSPRLSRLAGSKRETQYF. The full variable domain, its missing parts supplied by reference TRBV28 and TRBJ2-5, is DVKVTQSSRYLVKRTGEKVFLECVQDMDHENMFWYRQDPGLGLRLIYFSYDVKMKEKGDIPEGYSVSREKKERFSLILESASTNQTSMYLCASSPRLSRLAGSKRETQYFGPGTRLLVL.

V usage is TRBV29-1 and J usage is TRBJ2-7, with 7 bases identical to TRBD1. V shed 5 bases and J 6 bases; nucleotides not matched to a gene: 10. This CDR3 spans 13 amino acids. Germline CDR1 is SQVTM and CDR2 is ANQGSEA. The CDR3 here is CSVSTGLQAEQYF. The CDR3 region has the DNA TGCAGCGTTTCGACAGGGCTTCAAGCCGAGCAGTACTTC.

In its sample, this clone was seen a few times. J is TRBJ2-5 and V is TRBV18; possibly TRBD2 for D (7 bases). Trimming pared 0 bases from V and 5 bases from J, leaving 19 bases between. The CDR3 length is 17 residues. Germline CDR1 is KGHSH and CDR2 is LQKENI. CDR3 DNA: TGTGCCAGCTCACCACCAGGGAGGGGGTCGGCCCCGGAGACCCAGTACTTC. Translation: CASSPPGRGSAPETQYF.

About this clone itself: At one end, the junction sequence differs from germline, possibly due to a read error. The rearrangement links TRBV7-7 to TRBJ2-5; perhaps TRBD1 as D (6 bases). The DNA end lines up better with TRBJ2-7; the J call may be wrong. Germline V lookup: CDR1 SSHAT, CDR2 FNYEAQ (reference sequence). The CDR3 has 13 amino acids. The CDR3 DNA reads as TGTGCTAGCAGCTCCCAGGGGTCTGGCGAGCAGTACTTC. Residues: CASSSQGSGEQYF.

V usage is TRBV5-1 and J usage is TRBJ2-5; D may be TRBD1 (6 bases). With 4 bases removed from V and 4 bases from J, the gap between germline ends came to 14 bases. The CDR3 runs to 14 residues. Looked up from germline, CDR1 is SGHRS and CDR2 is YFSETQ. The CDR3 region has the DNA TGCGCCAGCAGCCGGGCCGCACAGGGAGAGACCCAGTACTTC. It is translated as CASSRAAQGETQYF.

V and J are TRBV2 and TRBJ1-2; no definite D call. The ends were cut back, 8 bases at V and 7 bases at J, with 23 bases in the middle. CDR1 and CDR2 (germline): SNHLY, FYNNEI. The CDR3 totals 15 residues. The CDR3 region is CASGEDVGRAGGYTF. The DNA for the CDR3 is TGTGCCAGCGGGGAGGACGTGGGAAGGGCCGGTGGCTACACCTTC.

The V and J genes are TRBV6-6 and TRBJ2-6; unclear D gene. This CDR3 contains 14 residues. V was shortened by 4 bases and J by 2 bases, with 6 bases between the two germline ends. Germline V gives CDR1 MNHNY, CDR2 SVGAGI (reference sequence). The CDR3 here is CASSSQAGANVLTF. The DNA of the CDR3 is TGTGCCAGCAGTTCCCAGGCTGGGGCCAACGTCCTGACTTTC.

By share, this clone counts as medium-sized. The DNA of the CDR3 is TGTGCCAGCTCACCACAGAAAGGGACAGCCTACGAGCAGTACTTC. It encodes CASSPQKGTAYEQYF. The chain is built from TRBV18 and TRBJ2-7; 7 bases fit TRBD1. This CDR3 region has 15 residues. Losses at the gene ends were 1 base for V and 2 bases for J; bases not matched to a gene: 5. Germline V gives CDR1 KGHSH, CDR2 LQKENI.

V is TRBV7-8 and J is TRBJ2-5; D gene unclear. Germline CDR1 reads SGHVS; CDR2 reads FQNEAQ. Trimming took off 3 bases at V and 2 bases at J, with 13 bases between the two ends. The CDR3 length is 15 residues. The CDR3 here is CASSFFNSIQETQYF. In nucleotides, the CDR3 is TGTGCCAGCAGCTTTTTTAACAGCATACAAGAGACCCAGTACTTC.

The V gene is TRBV29-1, the J gene TRBJ2-3, with TRBD2 identical over 8 bases. The CDR3 has 15 residues. Germline CDR1 is SQVTM and CDR2 is ANQGSEA. J was trimmed by 5 bases and V by 4 bases; bases with no gene match: 11. This chain's CDR3 is CSVVRREAVQDTQYF. For the CDR3, the DNA is TGCAGCGTTGTTCGGCGGGAGGCCGTCCAAGATACGCAGTATTTT.